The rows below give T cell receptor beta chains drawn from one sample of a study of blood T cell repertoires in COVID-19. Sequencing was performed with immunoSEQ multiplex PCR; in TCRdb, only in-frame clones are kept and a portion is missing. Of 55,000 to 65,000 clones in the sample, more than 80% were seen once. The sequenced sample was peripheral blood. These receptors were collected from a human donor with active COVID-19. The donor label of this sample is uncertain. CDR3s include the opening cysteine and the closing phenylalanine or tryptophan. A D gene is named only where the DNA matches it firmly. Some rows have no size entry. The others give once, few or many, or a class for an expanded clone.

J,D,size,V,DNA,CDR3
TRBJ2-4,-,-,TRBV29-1,TGCAGCGTTGACCCGGGGGAGAACATTCAGTACTTC,CSVDPGENIQYF
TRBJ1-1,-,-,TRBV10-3,TGTGCCATCAGCCTCAGAGGCACTGAAGCTTTCTTT,CAISLRGTEAFF
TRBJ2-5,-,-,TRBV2,TGTGCCAGCGGGTGGGCTAGGGGAGAGACCCAGTACTTC,CASGWARGETQYF
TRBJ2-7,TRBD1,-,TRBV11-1,TGTGCCAGCAGCGACCTCGGACAGGGCCTTCCTCCCGAGCAGTACTTC,CASSDLGQGLPPEQYF
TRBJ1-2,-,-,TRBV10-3,TGTGCCATCAGTGAGTCAGACAGAACTAACTATGGCTACACCTTC,CAISESDRTNYGYTF
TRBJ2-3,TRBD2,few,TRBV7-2,TGTGCCAGCAGCCCTAGCGGGGGGGCCGGGGGCACAGATACGCAGTATTTT,CASSPSGGAGGTDTQYF
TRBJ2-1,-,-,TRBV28,TGTGCCAGCAGTTTATGGAACGTCAGACAGCCTGAAAACAATGAGCAGTTCTTC,CASSLWNVRQPENNEQFF
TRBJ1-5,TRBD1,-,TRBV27,TGTGCCAGCAGGAGGGGGCAGGGAGGTCAGCCCCAGCATTTT,CASRRGQGGQPQHF
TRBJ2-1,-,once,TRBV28,-,CASSFASGSEIF
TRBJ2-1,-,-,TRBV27,TGTGCCAGCAGTTTTTCGGGGGTCAATGAGCAGTTCTTC,CASSFSGVNEQFF
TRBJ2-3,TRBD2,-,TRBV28,TGTGCCAGCAGGACTAGCGGGAGGGCCCCAGATACGCAGTATTTT,CASRTSGRAPDTQYF
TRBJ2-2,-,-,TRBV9,TGTGCCAGCAGCGTAGTCCCAGCGTCGAACACCGGGGAGCTGTTTTTT,CASSVVPASNTGELFF
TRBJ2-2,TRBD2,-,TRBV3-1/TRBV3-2,TGTGCCAGCAGCTCCAGCGGGACTAGCGGGAGAACCGGGGAGCTGTTTTTT,CASSSSGTSGRTGELFF
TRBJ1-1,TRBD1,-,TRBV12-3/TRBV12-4,TGTGCCAGCAGTTTCGACAGGGGCACTGAAGCTTTCTTT,CASSFDRGTEAFF
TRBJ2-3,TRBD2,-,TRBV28,TGTGCCAGCAGTTCCATTGTGGTGTCGGGAGGGAGGGATACGCAGTATTTT,CASSSIVVSGGRDTQYF
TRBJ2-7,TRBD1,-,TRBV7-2,TGTGCCAGCAGCTTCCGTACAGGGGCCCACGAGCAGTACTTC,CASSFRTGAHEQYF
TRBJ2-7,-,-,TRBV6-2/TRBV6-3,TGTGCCAGCAGTTACTTTGGGGGAGGTTCCTCCTACGAGCAGTACTTC,CASSYFGGGSSYEQYF
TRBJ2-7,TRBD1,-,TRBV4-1,TGCGCCAGCAGCCTTCTGGACAGGGGGCGGCAGGAGCAGTACTTC,CASSLLDRGRQEQYF
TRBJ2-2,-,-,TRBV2,TGTGCCAGCAGTGATCGCAGGGGAAAGGCCGGGGAGCTGTTTTTT,CASSDRRGKAGELFF
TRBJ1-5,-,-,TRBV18,TGTGCCAGCTCACCAGCGGGGAACAATCAGCCCCAGCATTTT,CASSPAGNNQPQHF
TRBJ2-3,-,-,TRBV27,TGTGCCAGTTCGACCGCGGCCACCTTTACGCAGTATTTT,CASSTAATFTQYF
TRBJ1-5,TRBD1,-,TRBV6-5,TGTGCCAGCCATAGGGACAGAACAATCCAGCCCCAGCATTTT,CASHRDRTIQPQHF
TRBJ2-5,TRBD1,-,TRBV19,TGTGCCAGCCTTACAGGGGGCGGGGAGACCCAGTACTTC,CASLTGGGETQYF
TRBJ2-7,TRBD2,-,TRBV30,TGTGCCTGGAGCGGACTAGCGGGGGGCCGTTCCCACGAGCAGTACTTC,CAWSGLAGGRSHEQYF
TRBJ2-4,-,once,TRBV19,TGTGCCAGTAGTGACGTTTCGCGGGGAGCCAAAAACATTCAGTACTTC,CASSDVSRGAKNIQYF
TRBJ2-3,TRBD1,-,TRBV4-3,TGCGCCAGCAGCCAAGAAGGACAGGGGTTCACAGATACGCAGTATTTT,CASSQEGQGFTDTQYF
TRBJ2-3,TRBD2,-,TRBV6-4,TGTGCCAGCAGCTCCGGGACTAGCGGGATGGGGGCAGATACGCAGTATTTT,CASSSGTSGMGADTQYF
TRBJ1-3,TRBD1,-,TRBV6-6,TGTGCCAGCAGCTCCCACCTACAGGGGGCTGGAAACACCATATATTTT,CASSSHLQGAGNTIYF
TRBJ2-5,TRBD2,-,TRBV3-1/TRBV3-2,TGTGCCAGCAGCCTGGGACTAGCCCCGCAAGAGACCCAGTACTTC,CASSLGLAPQETQYF
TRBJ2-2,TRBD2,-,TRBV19,TGTGCCAGTAATCCGGGACTATTCAACACCGGGGAGCTGTTTTTT,CASNPGLFNTGELFF
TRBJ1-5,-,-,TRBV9,TGTGCCAGCAGCGTAGACGGTACGGGCAATCAGCCCCAGCATTTT,CASSVDGTGNQPQHF
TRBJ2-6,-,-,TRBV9,TGTGCCAGCAGCTCCGGGCTAGCCCGCTCTGGGGCCAACGTCCTGACTTTC,CASSSGLARSGANVLTF
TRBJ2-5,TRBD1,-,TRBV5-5,TGTGCCAGCGGACCCCTCGGGGACAGGGGGAGAGAGACCCAGTACTTC,CASGPLGDRGRETQYF
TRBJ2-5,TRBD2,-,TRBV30,TGTGCCTGGAGTGTAAGCGGGGCCTCAACAGAGACCCAGTACTTC,CAWSVSGASTETQYF
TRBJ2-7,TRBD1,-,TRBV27,TGTGCCAGCAGTTTTCTGGACAGGGGGTACGAGCAGTACTTC,CASSFLDRGYEQYF
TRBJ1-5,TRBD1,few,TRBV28,TGTGCCAGCAGACCTGAAGGGACAGCCCACAATCAGCCCCAGCATTTT,CASRPEGTAHNQPQHF
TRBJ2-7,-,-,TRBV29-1,TGCAGCGTTGACCAGGGGATTGACGAGCAGTACTTC,CSVDQGIDEQYF
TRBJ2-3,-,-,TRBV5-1,TGCGCCAGCAGCTATAACACAGATACGCAGTATTTT,CASSYNTDTQYF
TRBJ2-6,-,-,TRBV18,TGTGCCAGCTCACCAAGCGACAGAATCAACGTCCTGACTTTC,CASSPSDRINVLTF
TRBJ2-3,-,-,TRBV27,TGTGCCAGCATGGCTCAAAGCACAGATACGCAGTATTTT,CASMAQSTDTQYF
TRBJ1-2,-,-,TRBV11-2,TGTGCCAGCAGCTTAGATCGAGGCAGTTTCTATGGCTACACCTTC,CASSLDRGSFYGYTF
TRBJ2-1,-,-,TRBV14,TGTGCCAGCAGCCAAGCGGGTTCCGGGTTCTACAATGAGCAGTTCTTC,CASSQAGSGFYNEQFF
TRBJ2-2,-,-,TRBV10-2,TGCGCCAGCAGTGAGGGCAGCACCGGGGAGCTGTTTTTT,CASSEGSTGELFF
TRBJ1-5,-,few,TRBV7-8,TGTGCCAGCAGCTGGGGACACGGCCGCAATCAGCCCCAGCATTTT,CASSWGHGRNQPQHF
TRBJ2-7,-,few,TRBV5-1,TGCGCCAGCAGCTTGGCCCTCGGGGGCGAGCAGTACTTC,CASSLALGGEQYF
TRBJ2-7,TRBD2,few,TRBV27,TGTGCCAGCAGTTTATCCCCGGGACTAGCGTCCTACGAGCAGTACTTC,CASSLSPGLASYEQYF
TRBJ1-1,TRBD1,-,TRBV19,TGTGCCAGTAGTACACCGGACAGGGGGCCGTTGAACACTGAAGCTTTCTTT,CASSTPDRGPLNTEAFF
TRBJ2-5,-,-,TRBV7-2,TGTGCCAGCAGTCTCGGCGGAAACCAAGAGACCCAGTACTTC,CASSLGGNQETQYF
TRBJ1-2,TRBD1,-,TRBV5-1,TGCGCCAGCAGTCCAGGGGGGCCTAATGGCTACACCTTC,CASSPGGPNGYTF
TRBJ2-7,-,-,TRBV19,TGTGCCAGTAGTATCTGGGGCAGCTCCTACGAGCAGTACTTC,CASSIWGSSYEQYF